This TCR beta chain originates from a study of cytomegalovirus exposure and HLA in healthy donors. Overall study findings and caveats: On later analysis, the bulk of CMV-associated TCR beta chains appeared to be HLA-restricted.

PCR employed 60 Vbeta and 13 Jbeta primers. Assay used: immunoSEQ multiplex PCR; TCRdb lists only in-frame clones, some missing. The sample includes about 200,000 clones, approximately 80% seen only once; the top ten take around a sixth. Remarks on this clone: Its antigen is not known.

J gave up 1 base and V 2 bases, and 4 bases lay outside the gene matches. CDR1 and CDR2 from the germline V gene are SGHNT and YYREEE (reference sequence). CDR3 length equals 15 residues. This sequence joins TRBV5-4 and TRBJ1-1, with 8 bases fitting TRBD1. What was sequenced was PBMCs. The sequence derives from a man aged 35 to 55 in good health and CMV-seronegative. The CDR3, as DNA: TGTGCCAGCAGCTTCCAGGGGGCCCGGAACACTGAAGCTTTCTTT. Protein sequence: CASSFQGARNTEAFF. The variable domain in full, completed from reference TRBV5-4 and TRBJ1-1, reads ETGVTQSPTHLIKTRGQQVTLRCSSQSGHNTVSWYQQALGQGPQFIFQYYREEENGRGNFPPRFSGLQFPNYSSELNVNALELDDSALYLCASSFQGARNTEAFFGQGTRLTVV.